This T cell receptor beta chain is from a study of blood T cell repertoires in COVID-19. At the level of the study: Both acute and convalescent COVID-19 samples were obtained from the United States, Italy and Spain. The cDNA or gDNA used as material had been derived from T cells, B-cell-depleted T cells, or PBMCs.

The CDR3 has 15 amino acids. Germline V gene lookup returns CDR1 MDHEN and CDR2 SYDVKM. V dropped 2 bases and J dropped 1 base, with 10 bases sitting between them. The study recruited people aged roughly 18 to 100 years across around 24 US areas. Authors' processing steps: From reference gene primer amplification, estimates of nucleated cell counts were derived. The repertoire was sequenced with immunoSEQ multiplex PCR; TCRdb's copy has only in-frame clones and lacks some. D and trimming come from the DNA, and the V and J calls and clone size come from that table. The sample has about 210,000 clones; approximately 81% are singletons.

The source material was PBMCs or T cells enriched from blood (not recorded which). The chain combines TRBV28 with TRBJ2-3; tentative D call: TRBD2 (5 bases). This receptor was obtained from a woman aged 45-59 years with acute COVID-19. The CDR3 DNA follows: TGTGCCAGCAGTTTACCGGCGGGCGGCACAGATACGCAGTATTTT. Translation: CASSLPAGGTDTQYF.